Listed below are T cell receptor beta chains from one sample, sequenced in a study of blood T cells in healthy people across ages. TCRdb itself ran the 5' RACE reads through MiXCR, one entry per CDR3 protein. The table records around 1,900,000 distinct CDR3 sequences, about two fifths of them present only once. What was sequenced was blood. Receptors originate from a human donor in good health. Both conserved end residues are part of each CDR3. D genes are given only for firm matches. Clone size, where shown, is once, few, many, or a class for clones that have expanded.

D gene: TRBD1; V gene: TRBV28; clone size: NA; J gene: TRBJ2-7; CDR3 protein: CASSQEGGGTGDYEQYF; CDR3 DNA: TGTGCCAGCAGTCAAGAAGGAGGTGGGACAGGGGATTACGAGCAGTACTTC
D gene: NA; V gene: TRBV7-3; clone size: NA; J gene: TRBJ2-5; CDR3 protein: CASSPRGGDQETQYF; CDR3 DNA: TGTGCCAGCAGCCCCCGGGGTGGGGATCAAGAGACCCAGTACTTC
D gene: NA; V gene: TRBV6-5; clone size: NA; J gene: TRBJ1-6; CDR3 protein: CASSYRANSPLHF; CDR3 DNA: TGTGCCAGCAGTTACAGGGCAAATTCACCCCTCCACTTT
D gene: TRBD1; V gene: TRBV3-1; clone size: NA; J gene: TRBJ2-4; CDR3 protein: CASSHGETGANLGQYF; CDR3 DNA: TGTGCCAGCAGCCATGGGGAGACAGGGGCCAACCTGGGGCAGTACTTC
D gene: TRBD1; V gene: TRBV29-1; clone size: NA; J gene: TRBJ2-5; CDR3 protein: CSPGQGETQYF; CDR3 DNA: TGCAGCCCGGGACAGGGAGAGACCCAGTACTTC
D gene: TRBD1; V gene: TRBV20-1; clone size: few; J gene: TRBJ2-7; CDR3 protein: CSAITGGNYEQYF; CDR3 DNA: TGCAGTGCGATTACAGGGGGTAACTACGAGCAGTACTTC
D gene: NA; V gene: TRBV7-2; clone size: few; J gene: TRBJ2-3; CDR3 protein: CASSPNVLDTQYF; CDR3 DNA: TGTGCCAGCAGCCCGAACGTACTGGATACGCAGTATTTT
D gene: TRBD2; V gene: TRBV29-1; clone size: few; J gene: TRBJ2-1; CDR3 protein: CSVDKTSGNEQFF; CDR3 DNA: TGCAGCGTTGATAAGACTAGCGGCAATGAGCAGTTCTTC
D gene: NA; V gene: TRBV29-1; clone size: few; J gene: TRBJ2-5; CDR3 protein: CSVDSWRPKETQYF; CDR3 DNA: TGCAGCGTTGACTCGTGGAGACCTAAAGAGACCCAGTACTTC
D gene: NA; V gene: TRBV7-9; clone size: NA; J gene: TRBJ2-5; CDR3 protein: CASSFTGASEETQYF; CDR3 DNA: TGTGCCAGCAGCTTCACCGGGGCATCGGAGGAGACCCAGTACTTC
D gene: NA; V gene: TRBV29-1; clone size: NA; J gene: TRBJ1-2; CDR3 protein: CSGGSYTF; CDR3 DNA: TGCAGCGGTGGCAGCTACACCTTC
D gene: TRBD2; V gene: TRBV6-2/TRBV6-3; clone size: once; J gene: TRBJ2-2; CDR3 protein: CASSYRPGLVTGELFF; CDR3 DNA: TGTGCCAGCAGTTACCGACCGGGACTAGTTACCGGGGAGCTGTTTTTT
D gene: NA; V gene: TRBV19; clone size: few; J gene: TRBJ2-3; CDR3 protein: CATTEERGSSTDTQYF; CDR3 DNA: TGTGCCACCACAGAAGAACGGGGGTCTAGCACAGATACGCAGTATTTT
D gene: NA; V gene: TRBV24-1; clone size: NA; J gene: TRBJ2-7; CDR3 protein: CATSDPPFHEQYF; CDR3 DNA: TGTGCCACCAGTGACCCCCCTTTCCACGAGCAGTACTTC
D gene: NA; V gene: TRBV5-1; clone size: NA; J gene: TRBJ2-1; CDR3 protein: CASSLDRRTNEQFF; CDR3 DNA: TGCGCCAGCAGCTTGGACAGAAGAACCAATGAGCAGTTCTTC
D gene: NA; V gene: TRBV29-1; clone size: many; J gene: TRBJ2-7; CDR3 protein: CSVIRGGQRAGVNEQYF; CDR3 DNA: TGCAGCGTTATTCGAGGAGGCCAAAGGGCAGGCGTAAACGAGCAGTACTTC
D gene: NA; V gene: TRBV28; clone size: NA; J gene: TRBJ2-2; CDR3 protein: CASSFQGPYRELFF; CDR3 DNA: TGTGCCAGCAGTTTTCAGGGCCCCTACCGGGAGCTGTTTTTT
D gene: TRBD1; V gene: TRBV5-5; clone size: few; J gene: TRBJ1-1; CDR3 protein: CASSLRQGAGVWPNTEAFF; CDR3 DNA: TGTGCCAGCAGCCTTAGACAGGGGGCGGGTGTATGGCCGAACACTGAAGCTTTCTTT
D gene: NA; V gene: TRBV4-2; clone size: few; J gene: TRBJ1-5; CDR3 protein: CASSPRRADQPQHF; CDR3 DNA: TGTGCCAGCAGCCCTCGACGGGCCGATCAGCCCCAGCATTTT
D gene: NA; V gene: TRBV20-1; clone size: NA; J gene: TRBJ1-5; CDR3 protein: CSARDPGGDQPQHF; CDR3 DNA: TGCAGTGCTAGAGACCCGGGAGGGGATCAGCCCCAGCATTTT
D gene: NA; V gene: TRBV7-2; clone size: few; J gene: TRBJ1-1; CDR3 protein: CASSLVGRRDEAFF; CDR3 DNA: TGTGCCAGCAGCTTGGTTGGCCGCAGGGATGAAGCTTTCTTT
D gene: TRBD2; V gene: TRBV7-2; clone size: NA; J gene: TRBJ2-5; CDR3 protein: CASSLVGLGIQETQYF; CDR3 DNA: TGTGCCAGCAGCTTAGTGGGACTAGGGATACAAGAGACCCAGTACTTC
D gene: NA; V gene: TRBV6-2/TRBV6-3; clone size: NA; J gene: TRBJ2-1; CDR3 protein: CASSYSWTIPRSSYNEQFF; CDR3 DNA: TGTGCCAGCAGTTACTCATGGACAATCCCGCGGAGCTCCTACAATGAGCAGTTCTTC
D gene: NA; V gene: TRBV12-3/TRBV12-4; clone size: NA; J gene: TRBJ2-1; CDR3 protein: CASSPVAQLGQFF; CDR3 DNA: TGTGCCAGCAGTCCGGTGGCCCAGTTAGGGCAGTTCTTC
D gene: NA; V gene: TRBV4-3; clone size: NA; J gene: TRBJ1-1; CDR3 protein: CASSQDPAGEEAFF; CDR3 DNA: TGCGCCAGCAGCCAAGATCCGGCAGGGGAGGAAGCTTTCTTT
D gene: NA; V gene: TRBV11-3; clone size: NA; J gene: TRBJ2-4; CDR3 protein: CASSQQGGNIQYF; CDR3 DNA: TGTGCCAGCAGCCAACAGGGGGGGAACATTCAGTACTTC
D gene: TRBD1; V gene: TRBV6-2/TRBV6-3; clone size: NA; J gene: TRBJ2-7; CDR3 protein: CASLSGTGIYEQYF; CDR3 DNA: TGTGCCAGCCTATCGGGGACAGGAATCTACGAGCAGTACTTC
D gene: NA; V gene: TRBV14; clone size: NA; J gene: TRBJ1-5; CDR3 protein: CASSHLVRRESNQPQHF; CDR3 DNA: TGTGCCAGCAGCCACCTGGTCAGAAGGGAGAGCAATCAGCCCCAGCATTTT
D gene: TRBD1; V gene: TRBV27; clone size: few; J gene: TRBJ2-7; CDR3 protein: CASSLSLDRTYEQYF; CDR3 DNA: TGTGCCAGCAGTTTATCGCTGGACAGGACCTACGAGCAGTACTTC
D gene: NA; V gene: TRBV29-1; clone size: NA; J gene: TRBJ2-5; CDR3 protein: CSSRTQETQYF; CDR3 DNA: TGCAGCTCGCGGACCCAGGAGACCCAGTACTTC
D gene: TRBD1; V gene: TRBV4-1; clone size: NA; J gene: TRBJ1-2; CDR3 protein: CASSQDQYRGLYGYTF; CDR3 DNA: TGCGCCAGCAGCCAAGATCAGTACAGGGGGCTGTATGGCTACACCTTC
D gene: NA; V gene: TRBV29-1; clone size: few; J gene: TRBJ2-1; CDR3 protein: CSAGEGIAETQFF; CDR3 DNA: TGCAGCGCAGGAGAAGGGATTGCGGAGACCCAGTTCTTC
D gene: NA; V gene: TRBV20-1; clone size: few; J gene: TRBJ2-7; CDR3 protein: CSANPPSPGSYEQYF; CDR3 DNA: TGCAGTGCTAACCCCCCCTCACCTGGGAGCTACGAGCAGTACTTC
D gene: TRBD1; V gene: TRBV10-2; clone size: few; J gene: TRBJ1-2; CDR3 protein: CASSVDRSHYGYTF; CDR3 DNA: TGCGCCAGCAGCGTGGACAGGTCCCACTATGGCTACACCTTC
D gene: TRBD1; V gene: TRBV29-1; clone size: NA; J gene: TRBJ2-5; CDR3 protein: CSVRNTGGGETQYF; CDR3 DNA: TGCAGCGTTAGAAATACAGGGGGCGGGGAGACCCAGTACTTC
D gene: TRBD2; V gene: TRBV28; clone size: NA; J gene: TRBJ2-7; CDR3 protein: CASRPGTSYVSYYEQYF; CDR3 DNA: TGTGCCAGCAGGCCCGGGACTAGTTACGTCTCTTACTACGAGCAGTACTTC
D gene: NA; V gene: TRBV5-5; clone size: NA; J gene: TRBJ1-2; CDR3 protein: CASSWAKQGTTNYGYTF; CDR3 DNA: TGTGCCAGCAGCTGGGCAAAACAGGGTACCACTAACTATGGCTACACCTTC
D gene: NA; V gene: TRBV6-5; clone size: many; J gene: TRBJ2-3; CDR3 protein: CASRGGVTDTQYF; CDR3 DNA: TGTGCCAGCAGGGGGGGTGTAACAGATACGCAGTATTTT
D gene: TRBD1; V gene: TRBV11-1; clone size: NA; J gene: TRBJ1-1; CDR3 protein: CASSPKGAENTEAFF; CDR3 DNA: TGTGCCAGCAGCCCCAAGGGGGCAGAGAACACTGAAGCTTTCTTT
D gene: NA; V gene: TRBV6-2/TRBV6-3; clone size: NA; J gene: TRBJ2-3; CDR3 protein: CASSYSIRQNTDTQYF; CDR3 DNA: TGTGCCAGCAGTTACTCGATTAGGCAGAACACAGATACGCAGTATTTT
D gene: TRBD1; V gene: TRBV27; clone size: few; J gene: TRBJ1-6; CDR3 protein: CASSSDPGGSSPLHF; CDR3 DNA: TGTGCCAGCAGTTCTGATCCAGGGGGCTCCTCACCCCTCCACTTT
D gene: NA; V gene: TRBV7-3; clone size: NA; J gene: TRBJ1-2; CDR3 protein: CASGGPGSGYTF; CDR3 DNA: TGTGCCAGCGGTGGCCCGGGTAGTGGCTACACCTTC
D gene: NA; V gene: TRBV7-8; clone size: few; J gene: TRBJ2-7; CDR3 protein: CASSLVGPGQVPGEQYF; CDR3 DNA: TGTGCCAGCAGCTTAGTAGGTCCGGGGCAGGTACCTGGGGAGCAGTACTTC
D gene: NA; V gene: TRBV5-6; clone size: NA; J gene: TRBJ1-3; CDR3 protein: CASSIWWGRSGNTIYF; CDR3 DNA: TGTGCCAGCAGCATCTGGTGGGGACGCTCTGGAAACACCATATATTTT
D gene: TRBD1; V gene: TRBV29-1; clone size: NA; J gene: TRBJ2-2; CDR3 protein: CSALLGQGNARELFF; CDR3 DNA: TGCAGCGCGCTACTGGGACAGGGGAACGCCAGGGAGCTGTTTTTT
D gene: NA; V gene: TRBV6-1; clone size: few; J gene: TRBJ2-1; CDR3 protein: CASTIQGDGYNEQFF; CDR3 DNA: TGTGCCAGCACAATACAGGGTGACGGATACAATGAGCAGTTCTTC
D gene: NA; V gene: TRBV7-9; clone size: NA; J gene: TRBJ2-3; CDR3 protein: CASSLVMEGPDTQYF; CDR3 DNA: TGTGCCAGCAGCTTAGTGATGGAAGGGCCGGATACGCAGTATTTT
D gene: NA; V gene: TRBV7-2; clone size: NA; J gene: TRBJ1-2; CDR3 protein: CASSEDVQWHGYTF; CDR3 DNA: TGTGCCAGCAGCGAAGATGTCCAGTGGCATGGCTACACCTTC
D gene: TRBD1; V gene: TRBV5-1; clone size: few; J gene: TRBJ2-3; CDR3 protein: CASTGQGSDTQYF; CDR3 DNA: TGCGCCAGCACGGGACAGGGGTCAGATACGCAGTATTTT
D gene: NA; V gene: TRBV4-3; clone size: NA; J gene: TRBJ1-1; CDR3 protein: CASSQDPRRGDTEAFF; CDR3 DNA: TGCGCCAGCAGCCAAGATCCCAGGAGAGGGGACACTGAAGCTTTCTTT
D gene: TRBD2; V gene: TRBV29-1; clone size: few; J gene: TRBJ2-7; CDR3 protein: CSGTAGGQYEQYF; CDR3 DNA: TGCAGCGGGACGGCGGGGGGGCAATACGAGCAGTACTTC
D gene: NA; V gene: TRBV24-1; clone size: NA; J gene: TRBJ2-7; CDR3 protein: CATSGGNSYEQYF; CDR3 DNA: TGTGCCACCAGTGGAGGCAATTCCTACGAGCAGTACTTC
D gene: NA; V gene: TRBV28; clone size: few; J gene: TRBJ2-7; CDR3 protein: CASSPGTQYSYEQYF; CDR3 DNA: TGTGCCAGCAGTCCGGGGACGCAATACTCCTACGAGCAGTACTTC